The clone carrying this TCR beta chain was counted a few times. Its specificity is unknown. Tumor samples were taken before definitive surgery or chemotherapy. This entry belongs to a study of high-grade serous ovarian cancer treatment subgroups. Overall study: Samples averaged roughly 14,000 reads and approximately 7,000 unique TCR beta rearrangements. General observations from the study: Without spatial data, bulk sequencing limits insight into HGSC tumor diversity. Different patients shared almost no repertoire; same-patient tumors shared roughly 0.11 to 0.85.

Deletions cut 5 bases from V and 6 bases from J, with 11 bases between. This CDR3 has 13 amino acids. Germline lookup yields CDR1 SGHAT and CDR2 FQDESV (reference sequence). Assay used: immunoSEQ multiplex PCR; TCRdb lists only in-frame clones, some missing. Of about 4,400 clones in the sample, 69% were seen once. Sample: tumor tissue. The clonotype was recovered from a human donor with high-grade serous ovarian cancer. J is TRBJ2-1 and V is TRBV11-1, with D unclear. The CDR3 loop is CASSPGLSNEQFF. The CDR3 coding sequence is TGTGCCAGCAGCCCCGGCCTCTCCAATGAGCAGTTCTTC.